The next 20 T cell receptor beta chains were all read from a single sample in a study of blood T cell repertoires in COVID-19. Assay: immunoSEQ multiplex PCR; the TCRdb copy retains only in-frame clones and omits some. Here the sample spans fewer than 300,000 clones, approximately 90% being singletons. Sequenced input: peripheral blood. All receptors come from a woman aged 40 to 50 who had recovered from COVID-19.

V is TRBV19 and J is TRBJ1-1; 10 positions agree with TRBD1. Per germline, CDR1 LNHDA and CDR2 SQIVND (reference sequence). The CDR3 runs to 15 residues. The V and J ends lost 6 bases and 0 bases, in that order; junction bases with no gene match: 4. Here the CDR3 DNA reads TGTGCCAGTAGGCGGGACAGGGGCCTGAACACTGAAGCTTTCTTT. This codes for CASRRDRGLNTEAFF.

V gene TRBV6-5 combines with J gene TRBJ2-3; 14 positions agree with TRBD2. The CDR3 runs 15 residues. The ends lost 6 bases at V and 7 bases at J; junction bases unmatched: 6. Per germline, CDR1 MNHEY and CDR2 SVGAGI. The CDR3 protein is CASRKGLAGVYTQYF. CDR3 nucleotide sequence: TGTGCCAGCAGAAAGGGACTAGCGGGAGTCTATACGCAGTATTTT.

The V and J genes are TRBV19 and TRBJ1-1; unclear D gene. Germline-derived CDR1 and CDR2 are LNHDA and SQIVND (reference sequence). The CDR3 sequence is 12 residues long. Trimming stripped 6 bases from V and 4 bases from J, with 9 bases between. The chain's CDR3 is CASSGILTEAFF. In DNA form, the CDR3 reads TGTGCCAGTAGCGGTATTCTCACTGAAGCTTTCTTT.

The rearrangement links TRBV30 to TRBJ1-2; D may be TRBD1 (5 bases). The V gene's germline CDR1 is GTSNPN and CDR2 SVGIG (reference sequence). Trimming shortened V by 6 bases and J by 7 bases, and 18 bases separated the two germline ends. The CDR3 runs to 13 residues. CDR3 sequence reads: CACPKGGVSGYTF. In DNA, the CDR3 is TGTGCCTGCCCCAAAGGAGGGGTCTCTGGCTACACCTTC.

This clone has just one count. V usage is TRBV5-1 and J usage is TRBJ2-1; possible D gene TRBD2, 6 bases. This CDR3 region has 15 residues. Per the germline V gene, CDR1 is SGHRS and CDR2 is YFSETQ. V lost 2 bases to trimming and J lost 7 bases, with 16 bases between them. The CDR3 coding sequence is TGCGCCAGCAGCTTTACCGGGCAAGGAGGGAATGAGCAGTTCTTC. Translating it yields CASSFTGQGGNEQFF.

The chain has TRBV6-6 and TRBJ1-5, with D unclear. The V gene's germline CDR1 is MNHNY and CDR2 SVGAGI (reference sequence). The length of the CDR3 is 15 residues. Trimming cost V 2 bases and J 3 bases, with 11 bases left between them. The CDR3: CASSYEAGDNQPQHF. The CDR3 bases are TGTGCCAGCAGTTACGAAGCCGGGGACAATCAGCCCCAGCATTTT.

The V gene is TRBV19, the J gene TRBJ2-1; tentatively, D is TRBD2 (7 bases). Per germline, CDR1 LNHDA and CDR2 SQIVND (reference sequence). With 3 bases removed from V and 3 bases from J, the gap between germline ends came to 18 bases. The CDR3 totals 17 residues. The CDR3 DNA reads as TGTGCCAGTAGTATTGCCTCGGGGGGCAGGGGCTACAATGAGCAGTTCTTC. Residues: CASSIASGGRGYNEQFF.

The V and J genes are TRBV11-2 and TRBJ2-7; D may be TRBD1 (6 bases). V lost 1 base and J 0 bases, leaving 22 bases between the germline ends. This CDR3 contains 19 residues. Germline loops: CDR1 SGHAT, CDR2 FQNNGV. The CDR3 nucleotides read TGTGCCAGCAGCTTAGTTGGGGGCACCGGTTGGGGTACCTCCTACGAGCAGTACTTC. As protein: CASSLVGGTGWGTSYEQYF.

This clone was detected only once. The rearrangement joins TRBV29-1 to TRBJ1-1; TRBD1 might be the D (6 bases). This CDR3 contains 15 residues. Trimming took off 4 bases at V and 0 bases at J, with 15 bases between the two ends. Germline loops: CDR1 SQVTM, CDR2 ANQGSEA. CDR3 in DNA: TGCAGCGTTGCTTGGGGGCCACGCTTGAACACTGAAGCTTTCTTT. This sequence encodes CSVAWGPRLNTEAFF.

The V gene is TRBV19, the J gene TRBJ1-2; D perhaps matches TRBD1 (6 bases). V gave up 7 bases and J gave up 4 bases, with 10 bases separating them. Germline-derived CDR1 and CDR2 are LNHDA and SQIVND (reference sequence). The CDR3 extends over 12 amino acids. The CDR3 coding sequence is TGTGCCAGTATGGTCAGGGGCTATGGCTACACCTTC. It is translated as CASMVRGYGYTF.

The chain has TRBV27 and TRBJ2-7, with TRBD2 matching 9 bases. This CDR3 spans 15 amino acids. CDR1 MNHEY and CDR2 SMNVEV come from the germline V gene (reference sequence). Trimming removed 5 bases from V and 1 base from J; junction bases left unmatched: 6. CDR3 region: CASSPGLAPSYEQYF. The CDR3 DNA reads TGTGCCAGCAGTCCCGGACTAGCGCCTTCCTACGAGCAGTACTTC.

This clone was picked up one time. In nucleotides, the CDR3 is TGTGCCAGCAGCCCTCGGACAGGGGAGGAATCACCCCTCCACTTT. Translation: CASSPRTGEESPLHF. The chain carries TRBV7-9 and TRBJ1-6; 9 bases agree with TRBD1. The V segment lost 5 bases and the J segment 10 bases; nucleotides outside the gene matches: 9. The germline gives CDR1 SEHNR, CDR2 FQNEAQ (reference sequence). The CDR3 is 15 amino acids.

Points on this clone: Just one base apart from a much larger clone, this may be a read error. The chain links TRBV7-2 to TRBJ2-3; 11 bases map to TRBD2. This CDR3 has 15 amino acids. Trimming cost V 5 bases and J 1 base; bases outside gene matches: 2. Germline-derived CDR1 and CDR2 are SGHTA and FQGNSA. DNA for the CDR3: TGTGCCAGCAGCCGTAGCGGGAGGGGCACAGATACGCAGTATTTT. It specifies CASSRSGRGTDTQYF.

V usage is TRBV11-2 and J usage is TRBJ2-3; TRBD2 is a possible D gene (5 bases). The CDR3 spans 16 residues. Germline values: CDR1 SGHAT, CDR2 FQNNGV. Trimming took 3 bases from V and 0 from J, leaving 13 bases between them. The CDR3 loop reads CASSFLIATSTDTQYF. CDR3 in DNA: TGTGCCAGCAGCTTCCTGATAGCGACCAGCACAGATACGCAGTATTTT.

About this clone itself: Other nucleotide sequences from this sample produce the same CDR3. The rearrangement uses TRBV29-1 and TRBJ1-2; 9 bases fit TRBD1. This CDR3 spans 12 amino acids. The J segment lost 4 bases and the V segment lost 3 bases, leaving 0 bases of the junction unmatched. CDR1 and CDR2 (germline): SQVTM, ANQGSEA. The CDR3 is CSVEDRGYGYTF. CDR3 nucleotides: TGCAGCGTTGAGGACAGGGGCTATGGCTACACCTTC.

The chain recombines TRBV5-5 with TRBJ2-1; 12 nucleotides agree with TRBD2. Trimming at V came to 4 bases and at J to 8 bases, leaving 13 bases not matched to a gene. This CDR3 is built from 17 residues. CDR1 and CDR2 (germline): SGHKS, YYEKEE (reference sequence). CDR3 residues: CASSPSGLAGGVYEQFF. CDR3 DNA sequence: TGTGCCAGCAGCCCCTCGGGCCTAGCGGGAGGGGTGTATGAGCAGTTCTTC.

The chain is built from TRBV9 and TRBJ1-2; D unresolved. Germline V gene sequence: CDR1 SGDLS, CDR2 YYNGEE. Trimming pared 3 bases from V and 6 bases from J, leaving 15 bases between. This CDR3 comprises 14 residues. CDR3 protein: CASSADLPGNGYTF. As DNA, the CDR3 is TGTGCCAGCAGCGCAGACCTCCCGGGTAATGGCTACACCTTC.

This clone was recorded once. This chain links TRBV19 with TRBJ1-2, with D tentatively TRBD1 (6 bases). CDR1 is LNHDA, CDR2 SQIVND, per germline (reference sequence). The CDR3 consists of 12 residues. V was clipped by 5 bases and J by 12 bases, with 16 bases between them. This CDR3 reads CASSPRNRENTF. CDR3 sequence (DNA): TGTGCCAGTAGTCCCAGGAACAGGGAGAACACCTTC.

The gene calls are TRBV9 and TRBJ2-7; no reliable D call. The CDR3 is made up of 14 amino acids. Germline V gene lookup returns CDR1 SGDLS and CDR2 YYNGEE. The V end lost 0 bases, the J end lost 1 base, and 8 bases lay between the germline ends. The chain's CDR3 is CASSVGSTSYEQYF. CDR3 sequence (DNA): TGTGCCAGCAGCGTAGGGAGTACGTCCTACGAGCAGTACTTC.

The rearrangement joins TRBV21-1 to TRBJ2-2; TRBD2 is the table's D call and was not checked against the DNA. TRBV21-1 is marked as a pseudogene. CDR3 length equals 16 residues. CDR3 sequence (DNA): TGTGCCAGCACCACACCCCGGCGGGGGCAGGACGGGGAGCTGTTTTTT. It translates to CASTTPRRGQDGELFF.